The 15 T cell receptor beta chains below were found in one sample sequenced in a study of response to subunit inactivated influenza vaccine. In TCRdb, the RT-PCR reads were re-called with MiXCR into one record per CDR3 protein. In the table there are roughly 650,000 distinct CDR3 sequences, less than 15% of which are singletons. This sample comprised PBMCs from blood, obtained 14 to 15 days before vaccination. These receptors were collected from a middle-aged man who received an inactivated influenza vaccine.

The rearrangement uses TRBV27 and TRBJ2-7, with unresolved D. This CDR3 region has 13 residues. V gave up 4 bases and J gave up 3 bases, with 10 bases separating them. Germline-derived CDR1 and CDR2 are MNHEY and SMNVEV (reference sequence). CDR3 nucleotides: TGTGCCAGCAGTTATGGTCGCTACTACGAGCAGTACTTC. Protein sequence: CASSYGRYYEQYF.

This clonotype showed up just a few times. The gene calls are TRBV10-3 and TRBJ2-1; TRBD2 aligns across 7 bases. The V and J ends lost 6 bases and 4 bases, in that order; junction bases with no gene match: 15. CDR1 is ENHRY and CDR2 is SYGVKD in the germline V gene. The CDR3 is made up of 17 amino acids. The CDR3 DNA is TGTGCCATCAGGGGGGAGACATCAGCGGGGATATACAATGAGCAGTTCTTC. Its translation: CAIRGETSAGIYNEQFF.

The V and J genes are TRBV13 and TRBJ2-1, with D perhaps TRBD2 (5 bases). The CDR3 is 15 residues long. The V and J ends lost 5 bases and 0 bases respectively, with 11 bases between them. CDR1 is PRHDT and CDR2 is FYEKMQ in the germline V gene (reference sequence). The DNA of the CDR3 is TGTGCCAGCAGCGGGATAGCGATCTCCTACAATGAGCAGTTCTTC. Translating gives CASSGIAISYNEQFF.

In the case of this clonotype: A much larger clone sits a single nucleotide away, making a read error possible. In DNA form, the CDR3 reads TGCTGTGCTAGACCCCCCGTGGGGTCGGGGGCCAACGTCCTGACTTTC. This codes for CCARPPVGSGANVLTF. The chain has TRBV20-1 and TRBJ2-6; no clear D gene. Germline lookup yields CDR1 DFQATT and CDR2 SNEGSKA (reference sequence). The CDR3 is 16 amino acids.

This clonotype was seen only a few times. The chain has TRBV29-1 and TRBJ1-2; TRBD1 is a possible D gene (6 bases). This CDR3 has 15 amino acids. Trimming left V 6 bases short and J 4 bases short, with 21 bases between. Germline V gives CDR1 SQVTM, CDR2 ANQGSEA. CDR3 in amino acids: CSVPFAGQEPYGYTF. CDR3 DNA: TGCAGCGTGCCTTTTGCGGGACAAGAACCCTATGGCTACACCTTC.

The CDR3 loop reads CASSSKVRLAGVQGTQYF. The DNA of the CDR3 is TGTGCCAGCAGCTCAAAGGTTCGACTAGCGGGGGTTCAGGGTACGCAGTATTTT. V is TRBV11-1 and J is TRBJ2-3; 12 nucleotides match TRBD2. Germline V gives CDR1 SGHAT, CDR2 FQDESV (reference sequence). This CDR3 is 18 amino acids long. J was trimmed by 8 bases and V by 4 bases; bases with no gene match: 16.

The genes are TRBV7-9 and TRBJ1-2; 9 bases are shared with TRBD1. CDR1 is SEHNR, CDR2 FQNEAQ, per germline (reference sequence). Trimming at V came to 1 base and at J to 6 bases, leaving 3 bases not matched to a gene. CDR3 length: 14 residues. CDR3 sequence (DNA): TGTGCCAGCAGCTTAGTTCGGGACAGGGATGGCTACACCTTC. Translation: CASSLVRDRDGYTF.

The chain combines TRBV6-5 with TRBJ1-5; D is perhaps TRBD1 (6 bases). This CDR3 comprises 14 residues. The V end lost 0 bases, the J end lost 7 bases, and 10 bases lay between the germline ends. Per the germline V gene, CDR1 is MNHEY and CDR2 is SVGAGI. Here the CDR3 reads CASSYSRRGQPQHF. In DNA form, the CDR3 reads TGTGCCAGCAGTTACTCGAGGAGGGGGCAGCCCCAGCATTTT.

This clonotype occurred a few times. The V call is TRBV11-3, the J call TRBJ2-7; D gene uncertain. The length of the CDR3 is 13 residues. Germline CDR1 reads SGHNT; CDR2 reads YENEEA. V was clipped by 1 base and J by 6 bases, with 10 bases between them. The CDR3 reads CASSLGSVGEQYF. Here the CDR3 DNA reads TGTGCCAGCAGCTTAGGGTCTGTGGGCGAGCAGTACTTC.

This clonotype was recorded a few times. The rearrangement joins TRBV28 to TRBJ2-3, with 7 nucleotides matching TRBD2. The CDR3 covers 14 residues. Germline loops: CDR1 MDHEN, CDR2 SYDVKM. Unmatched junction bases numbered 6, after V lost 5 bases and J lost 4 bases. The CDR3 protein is CASSESGEADTQYF. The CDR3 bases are TGTGCCAGCAGTGAAAGCGGGGAAGCAGATACGCAGTATTTT.

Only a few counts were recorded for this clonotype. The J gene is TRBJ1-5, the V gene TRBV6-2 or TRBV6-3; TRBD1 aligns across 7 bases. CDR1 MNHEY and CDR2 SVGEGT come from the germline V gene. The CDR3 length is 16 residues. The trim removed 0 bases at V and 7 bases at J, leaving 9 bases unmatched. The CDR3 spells CASSYSKGAGLQPQHF. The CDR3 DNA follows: TGTGCCAGCAGTTACTCAAAGGGGGCAGGGTTGCAGCCCCAGCATTTT.

The CDR3 region has the DNA TGTGCCAGTAGTATTCAGCTAGCGTGGGAGACCCAGTACTTC. Protein product: CASSIQLAWETQYF. This rearrangement joins TRBV19 to TRBJ2-5, with D perhaps TRBD2 (6 bases). The CDR3 spans 14 residues. Germline CDR1 reads LNHDA; CDR2 reads SQIVND (reference sequence). Deletions cut 3 bases from V and 5 bases from J, with 13 bases between.

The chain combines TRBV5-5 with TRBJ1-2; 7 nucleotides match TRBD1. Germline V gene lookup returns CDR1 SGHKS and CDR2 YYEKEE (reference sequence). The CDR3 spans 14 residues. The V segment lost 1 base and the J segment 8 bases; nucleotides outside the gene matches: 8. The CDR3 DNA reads TGTGCCAGCAGCTTGACCCGAGGACAGGAGGGCTACACCTTC. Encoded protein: CASSLTRGQEGYTF. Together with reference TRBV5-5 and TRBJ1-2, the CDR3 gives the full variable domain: DAGVTQSPTHLIKTRGQQVTLRCSPISGHKSVSWYQQVLGQGPQFIFQYYEKEERGRGNFPDRFSARQFPNYSSELNVNALLLGDSALYLCASSLTRGQEGYTFGSGTRLTVV.

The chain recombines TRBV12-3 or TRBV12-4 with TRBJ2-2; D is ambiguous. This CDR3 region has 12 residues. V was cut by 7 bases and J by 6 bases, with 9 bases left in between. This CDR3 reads CASTPSAGELFF. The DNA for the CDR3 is TGTGCCAGCACCCCCTCCGCCGGGGAGCTGTTTTTT.

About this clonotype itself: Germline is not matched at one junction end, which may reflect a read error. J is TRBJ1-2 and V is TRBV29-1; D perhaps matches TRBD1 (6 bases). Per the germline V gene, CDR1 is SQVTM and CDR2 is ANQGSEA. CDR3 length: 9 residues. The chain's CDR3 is CSVPGQNDF. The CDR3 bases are TGCAGCGTTCCAGGACAGAACGACTTC.